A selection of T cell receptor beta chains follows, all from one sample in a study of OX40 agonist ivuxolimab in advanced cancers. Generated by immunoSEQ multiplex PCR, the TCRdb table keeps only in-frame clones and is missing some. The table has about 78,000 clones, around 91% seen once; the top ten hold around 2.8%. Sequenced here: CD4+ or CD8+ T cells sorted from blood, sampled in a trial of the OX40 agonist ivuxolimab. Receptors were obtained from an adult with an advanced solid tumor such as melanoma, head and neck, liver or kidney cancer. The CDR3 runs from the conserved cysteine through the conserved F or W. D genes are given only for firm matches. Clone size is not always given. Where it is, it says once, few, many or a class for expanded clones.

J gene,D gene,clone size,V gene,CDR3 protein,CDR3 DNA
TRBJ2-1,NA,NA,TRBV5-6,CASSLLRSYNEQFF,TGTGCCAGCAGCTTGCTGCGATCCTACAATGAGCAGTTCTTC
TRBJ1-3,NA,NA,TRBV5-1,CASSQQTGTSGNTIYF,TGCGCCAGCAGCCAACAGACAGGCACCTCTGGAAACACCATATATTTT
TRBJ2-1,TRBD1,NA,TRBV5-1,CASSPGQPLSYNEQFF,TGCGCCAGCAGCCCGGGACAGCCCCTCTCCTACAATGAGCAGTTCTTC
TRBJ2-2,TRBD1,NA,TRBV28,CAMKKDRGAPGELFF,TGTGCCATGAAAAAGGACAGGGGCGCTCCCGGGGAGCTGTTTTTT
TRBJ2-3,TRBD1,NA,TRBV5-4,CASSSQQGQGLTQYF,TGTGCCAGCAGCTCACAACAGGGACAGGGTTTAACGCAGTATTTT
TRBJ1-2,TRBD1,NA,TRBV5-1,CASRKAGQGPYGYTF,TGCGCCAGCAGGAAGGCGGGACAGGGACCCTATGGCTACACCTTC
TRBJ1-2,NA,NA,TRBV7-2,CASSSRDGRSYTF,TGTGCCAGCAGCTCTAGGGACGGGCGGAGCTACACCTTC
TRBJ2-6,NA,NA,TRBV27,CASSFLFGRGANVLTF,TGTGCCAGCAGTTTCCTTTTTGGTCGCGGGGCCAACGTCCTGACTTTC
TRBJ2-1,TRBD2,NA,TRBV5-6,CASSLPGLADNEQFF,TGTGCCAGCAGCTTACCGGGACTAGCCGACAATGAGCAGTTCTTC
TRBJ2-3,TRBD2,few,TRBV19,CASSLLSGGAIDTQYF,TGTGCCAGTAGCTTACTTAGCGGGGGGGCAATAGATACGCAGTATTTT
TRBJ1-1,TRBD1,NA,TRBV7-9,CASSLGDRGPLNTEAFF,TGTGCCAGCAGCTTAGGGGACAGGGGGCCCTTGAACACTGAAGCTTTCTTT
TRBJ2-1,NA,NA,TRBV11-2,CASSVDSYNEQFF,TGTGCCAGCAGCGTTGACAGCTACAATGAGCAGTTCTTC
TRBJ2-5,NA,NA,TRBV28,CASSFRTGRETQYF,TGTGCCAGCAGTTTTCGAACAGGGAGGGAGACCCAGTACTTC
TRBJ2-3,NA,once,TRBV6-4,CASSDSDQFGTQYF,TGTGCCAGCAGTGACTCGGACCAATTCGGTACGCAGTATTTT
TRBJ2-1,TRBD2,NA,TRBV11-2,CASSYDPSGRGHEQFF,TGTGCCAGCAGCTACGACCCTAGCGGGAGGGGGCATGAGCAGTTCTTC
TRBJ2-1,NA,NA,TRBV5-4,CASSQGGGRAYNEQFF,TGTGCCAGCAGCCAAGGTGGGGGGCGCGCCTACAATGAGCAGTTCTTC
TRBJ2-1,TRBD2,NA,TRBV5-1,CASSLDREGPREQFF,TGCGCCAGCAGCTTGGACCGGGAGGGCCCTCGGGAGCAGTTCTTC
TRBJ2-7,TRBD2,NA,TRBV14,CASSRRLAGDHEQYF,TGTGCCAGCAGCCGCAGACTAGCGGGAGATCACGAGCAGTACTTC
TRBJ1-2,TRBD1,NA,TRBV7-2,CASSLAPTGVSYGYTF,TGTGCCAGCAGCTTAGCCCCGACAGGGGTGAGCTATGGCTACACCTTC
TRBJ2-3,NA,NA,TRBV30,CAWSVPDTQYF,TGTGCCTGGAGTGTACCAGATACGCAGTATTTT
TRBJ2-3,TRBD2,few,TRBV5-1,CASSLAIGTSSSDTQYF,TGCGCCAGCAGCTTGGCCATCGGGACTAGCTCTTCAGATACGCAGTATTTT
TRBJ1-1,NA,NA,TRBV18,CASSPPGQLNTEAFF,TGTGCCAGCTCACCACCCGGACAGTTGAACACTGAAGCTTTCTTT
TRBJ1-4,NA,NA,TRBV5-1,CASRNGVREEKLFF,TGCGCCAGCAGAAATGGCGTGCGGGAGGAAAAACTGTTTTTT
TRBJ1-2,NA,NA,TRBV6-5,CASTPSWGLSGYTF,TGTGCCAGCACTCCTAGCTGGGGGCTCAGTGGCTACACCTTC
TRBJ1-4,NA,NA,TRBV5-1,CASSLAGTTNEKLFF,TGCGCCAGCAGCTTGGCAGGGACCACTAATGAAAAACTGTTTTTT
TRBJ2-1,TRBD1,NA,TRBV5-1,CASSTGQGVINEQFF,TGCGCCAGCAGCACGGGACAGGGGGTAATCAATGAGCAGTTCTTC
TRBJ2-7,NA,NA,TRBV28,CASRAPGYEQYF,TGTGCCAGCAGAGCCCCAGGTTACGAGCAGTACTTC
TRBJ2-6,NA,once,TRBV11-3,CASSPRGSGANVLTF,TGTGCCAGCAGCCCTAGGGGCTCTGGGGCCAACGTCCTGACTTTC
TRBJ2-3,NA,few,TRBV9,CASSVAGESDTQYF,TGTGCCAGCAGCGTAGCGGGAGAATCAGATACGCAGTATTTT
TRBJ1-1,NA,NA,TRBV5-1,CASSLVGGTTEAFF,TGCGCCAGCAGCTTGGTGGGGGGTACCACTGAAGCTTTCTTT
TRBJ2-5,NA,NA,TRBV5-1,CASSPQGPEGVAQYF,TGCGCCAGCAGCCCCCAGGGACCCGAGGGTGTGGCCCAGTACTTC
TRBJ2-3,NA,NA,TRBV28,CASSGPGHGGGYSSTDTQYF,TGTGCCAGCAGTGGCCCGGGACACGGAGGGGGGTACTCTAGCACAGATACGCAGTATTTT
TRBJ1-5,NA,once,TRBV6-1,CASRIEGLRPQHF,TGTGCCAGCAGGATTGAGGGGCTTAGGCCCCAGCATTTT
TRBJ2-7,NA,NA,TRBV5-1,CASSGRTGPPAYEQYF,TGCGCCAGCAGCGGCCGAACAGGACCCCCCGCCTACGAGCAGTACTTC
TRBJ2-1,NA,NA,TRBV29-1,CSVEPSDTNEQFF,TGCAGCGTTGAACCCTCCGATACCAATGAGCAGTTCTTC
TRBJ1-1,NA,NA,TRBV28,CASSLFRQGNTEAFF,TGTGCCAGCAGTTTATTTAGGCAGGGGAACACTGAAGCTTTCTTT
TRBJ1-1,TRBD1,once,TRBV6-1,CASSVITGGLYEAFF,TGTGCCAGCAGTGTCATAACAGGGGGCCTATATGAAGCTTTCTTT
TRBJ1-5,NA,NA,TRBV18,CASSPITRGVEQPQHF,TGTGCCAGCTCACCCATCACCAGGGGTGTTGAACAGCCCCAGCATTTT
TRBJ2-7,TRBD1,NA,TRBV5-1,CASSGDRGGYEQYF,TGCGCCAGCAGCGGGGACAGGGGAGGCTACGAGCAGTACTTC